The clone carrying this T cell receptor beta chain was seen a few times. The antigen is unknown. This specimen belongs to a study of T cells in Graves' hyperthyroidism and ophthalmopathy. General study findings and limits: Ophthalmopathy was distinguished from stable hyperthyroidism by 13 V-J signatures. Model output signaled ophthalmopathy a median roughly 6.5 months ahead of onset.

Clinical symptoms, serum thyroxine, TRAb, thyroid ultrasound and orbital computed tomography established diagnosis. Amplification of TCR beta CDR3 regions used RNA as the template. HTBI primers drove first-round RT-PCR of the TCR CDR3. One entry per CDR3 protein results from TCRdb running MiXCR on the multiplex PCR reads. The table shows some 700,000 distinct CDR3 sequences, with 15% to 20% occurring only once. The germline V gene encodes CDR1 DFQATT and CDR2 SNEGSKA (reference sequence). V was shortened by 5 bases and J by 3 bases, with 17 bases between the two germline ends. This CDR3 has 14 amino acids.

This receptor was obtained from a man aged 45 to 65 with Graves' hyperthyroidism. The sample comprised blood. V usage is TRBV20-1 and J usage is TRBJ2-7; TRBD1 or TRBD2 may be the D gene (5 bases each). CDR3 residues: CSAPPRGAFYEQYF. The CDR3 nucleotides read TGCAGTGCTCCCCCAAGGGGAGCTTTCTACGAGCAGTACTTC.